The 32 T cell receptor beta chains reported below all come from one sample, sequenced in a study of Graves' ophthalmopathy and Graves' hyperthyroidism. The authors amplified TCR beta CDR3 regions from RNA transcripts. HTBI primers were employed in first-round RT-PCR, then a second-round multiplex PCR followed. Each CDR3 protein is one row after TCRdb ran MiXCR on the multiplex PCR reads. The sample holds 200,000 to 300,000 distinct CDR3 sequences; less than 55% are singletons and the top ten take around half. The sample comprised peripheral blood. The source is an adult man with Graves' ophthalmopathy.

The rearrangement joins TRBV6-1 to TRBJ1-5; D possibly corresponds to TRBD1 (6 bases). The CDR3 totals 15 residues. V gave up 2 bases and J gave up 6 bases, with 14 bases separating them. The germline V gene encodes CDR1 MNHNS and CDR2 SASEGT. The CDR3 DNA follows: TGTGCCAGCAGTGAATTAGGGGCAGGGGTTCAGCCCCAGCATTTT. Amino acid sequence: CASSELGAGVQPQHF.

The CDR3 DNA reads as TGCAGTGCTCCGGACGGATACCAAGAGACCCAGTACTTC. It codes for CSAPDGYQETQYF. This sequence joins TRBV20-1 and TRBJ2-5; D remains unclear. The CDR3 runs to 13 residues. V was shortened by 5 bases and J by 0 bases, with 10 bases between the two germline ends. Germline loops: CDR1 DFQATT, CDR2 SNEGSKA (reference sequence).

On this clonotype: This clone may be a read error of a much larger clone one base away. The chain recombines TRBV20-1 with TRBJ2-5; 7 nucleotides match TRBD1. The CDR3 is 13 amino acids. Germline CDR1 reads DFQATT; CDR2 reads SNEGSKA (reference sequence). The CDR3 nucleotides are TGCAGTGCTGAAGACAGGGCAGGAGAGGCCCAGTACTTC. It yields the protein CSAEDRAGEAQYF.

This clonotype was found once. A much larger clone differs by one base, so this may be a read error. The chain employs TRBV10-3 and TRBJ1-2; D gene ambiguous. Germline V CDR1 and CDR2: ENHRY, SYGVKD. V dropped 4 bases and J dropped 4 bases, with 13 bases sitting between them. The CDR3 consists of 14 residues. The CDR3: CAISAATGSYGYTF. As DNA, the CDR3 is TGTGCCATCAGTGCGGCAACTGGGAGCTATGGCTACACCTTC.

As regards this clonotype: Since a much larger clone is just one base distant, this may be a read error. J is TRBJ2-7 and V is TRBV29-1; 8 nucleotides align to TRBD2. The CDR3 sequence is 12 residues long. CDR1 is SQVTM and CDR2 is ANQGSEA in the germline V gene. Losses at the gene ends were 6 bases for V and 12 bases for J; bases not matched to a gene: 13. DNA of the CDR3: TGCAGCGTGGAGGGACTAGTGCACACCCGGTACTTC. Encoded protein: CSVEGLVHTRYF.

This clonotype was seen more than once but under ten times. The gene calls are TRBV19 and TRBJ2-7, with D perhaps TRBD1 (5 bases). Germline loops: CDR1 LNHDA, CDR2 SQIVND (reference sequence). The V and J ends lost 5 bases and 0 bases respectively, with 14 bases between them. This CDR3 is built from 15 residues. CDR3 DNA sequence: TGTGCCAGTAGTGCCCGACAGTCTTTCTCCTACGAGCAGTACTTC. The encoded protein is CASSARQSFSYEQYF.

Remarks on this clonotype: The CDR3 ends on some other residue instead of the conserved phenylalanine or tryptophan, so this is likely a read error. V and J are TRBV29-1 and TRBJ1-1; 7 bases agree with TRBD1. CDR3 length equals 13 residues. CDR1 is SQVTM and CDR2 is ANQGSEA in the germline V gene. J gave up 1 base and V 4 bases, and 3 bases lay outside the gene matches. The CDR3 loop is CSVVGQPNTEAFC. The CDR3 nucleotides are TGCAGCGTTGTGGGACAGCCGAACACTGAAGCTTTCTGT.

CDR3 in amino acids: CATSLDRNTEAFF. In nucleotides, the CDR3 is TGTGCCACCAGCTTGGACAGGAACACTGAAGCTTTCTTT. This chain uses TRBV15 with TRBJ1-1; D is perhaps TRBD1 (6 bases). V dropped 5 bases and J dropped 1 base, with 8 bases sitting between them. The germline V gene encodes CDR1 LNHNV and CDR2 YYDKDF (reference sequence). The length of the CDR3 is 13 residues.

The V gene is TRBV7-2, the J gene TRBJ1-2; D is uncertain. This CDR3 spans 11 amino acids. Between the trimmed V and J ends, which lost 4 bases and 6 bases, there was a span of 6 bases. Germline V CDR1 and CDR2: SGHTA, FQGNSA. The CDR3 reads CASSSNHGYTF. In nucleotides, the CDR3 is TGTGCCAGCAGCTCGAACCATGGCTACACCTTC.

There are a few counts of this clonotype. The chain couples TRBV28 to TRBJ1-1, with a tentative D call TRBD1 (5 bases). Germline V gene data show CDR1 as MDHEN and CDR2 as SYDVKM. V was pared by 3 bases and J by 12 bases, with 14 bases between. The length of the CDR3 is 12 residues. The CDR3 DNA reads as TGTGCCAGCAGTTTTCAGGGTATCAAAACTTTCTTT. This translates into CASSFQGIKTFF.

In this sample, this clonotype turned up a few times. The CDR3 DNA follows: TGCAGCGGCCAACCGGGACAGGGCCAAGAGACCCAGTACTTC. Residues: CSGQPGQGQETQYF. The rearrangement links TRBV29-1 to TRBJ2-5; 9 bases are a match to TRBD1. Germline trimming cut 7 bases from V and 1 base from J; bases unmatched to any gene: 7. This CDR3 comprises 14 residues. Germline CDR1 is SQVTM and CDR2 is ANQGSEA.

The V gene is TRBV7-2, the J gene TRBJ2-5; no clear D gene. Looked up from germline, CDR1 is SGHTA and CDR2 is FQGNSA. The CDR3 extends over 13 amino acids. With 6 bases removed from V and 0 bases from J, the gap between germline ends came to 8 bases. The CDR3 spells CASRDGNQETQYF. CDR3 in DNA: TGTGCCAGCAGGGACGGCAACCAAGAGACCCAGTACTTC.

A word on this clonotype: The junction and the germline gene differ at one end; a read error may be behind it. This sequence joins TRBV7-7 and TRBJ2-5; D not resolved. Germline V gene lookup returns CDR1 SSHAT and CDR2 FNYEAQ (reference sequence). CDR3 size: 14 residues. The CDR3 here is CASSPRQRTETQYF. Written as DNA, the CDR3 is TGTGCTAGCAGCCCAAGGCAGAGAACGGAGACCCAGTACTTC. Combining the CDR3 with reference TRBV7-7 and TRBJ2-5 gives the whole variable domain GAGVSQSPRYKVTKRGQDVTLRCDPISSHATLYWYQQALGQGPEFLTYFNYEAQPDKSGLPSDRFSAERPEGSISTLTIQRTEQRDSAMYRCASSPRQRTETQYFGPGTRLLVL.

The V gene is TRBV3-1, the J gene TRBJ1-1; a possible D gene is TRBD1 (5 bases). CDR1 and CDR2 (germline): LGHDT, YNNKEL (reference sequence). Trimming removed 1 base from V and 2 bases from J, with 11 bases in between. The CDR3 extends over 15 amino acids. The CDR3 DNA sequence: TGTGCCAGCAGCCAAGTCTCCGGGGCCAACACTGAAGCTTTCTTT. Its protein is CASSQVSGANTEAFF.

The CDR3, as DNA: TGTGCCAGTGAACGTAACGGACAGGCCGGAGAGACCCAGTACTTC. Translating it yields CASERNGQAGETQYF. This chain uses TRBV6-5 with TRBJ2-5, with TRBD1 matching 7 bases. The CDR3 contains 15 residues. Trimming took 9 bases from V and 4 from J; bases not matched to a gene: 14. Germline CDR1 reads MNHEY; CDR2 reads SVGAGI.

This clonotype was observed a handful of times. This sequence joins TRBV2 and TRBJ1-4; D is unresolved. The V end was cut by 2 bases, the J end by 2 bases, with 6 bases between. In germline, CDR1 is SNHLY, CDR2 FYNNEI. The CDR3 runs to 14 residues. DNA of the CDR3: TGTGCCAGCAGTGAACGCAGGACTAATGAAAAACTGTTTTTT. Protein product: CASSERRTNEKLFF.

The chain carries TRBV10-2 and TRBJ1-1; no clear D. V was clipped by 5 bases and J by 5 bases, with 9 bases between them. Germline CDR1 is WSHSY and CDR2 is SAAADI. This CDR3 contains 12 residues. The CDR3 DNA reads TGCGCCAGCAGTCAGAGTCTAACTGAAGCTTTCTTT. As protein: CASSQSLTEAFF.

The sample holds many counts of this clonotype. V and J are TRBV10-3 and TRBJ1-1; 7 nucleotides agree with TRBD1. Per the germline V gene, CDR1 is ENHRY and CDR2 is SYGVKD. The CDR3 has 13 amino acids. Trimming cost V 5 bases and J 11 bases; bases outside gene matches: 11. CDR3 sequence: CAISPGTDGYAFF. In DNA, the CDR3 is TGTGCCATCAGTCCCGGGACAGATGGTTACGCTTTCTTT.

This clonotype has just a few counts. The V call is TRBV2, the J call TRBJ1-5; TRBD1 is a possible D gene (5 bases). The CDR3 extends over 13 amino acids. The V gene's germline CDR1 is SNHLY and CDR2 FYNNEI. Trimming removed 4 bases from V and 9 bases from J, with 13 bases in between. CDR3 sequence (DNA): TGTGCCAGCAGTGGGACGGGGGAAAGGCCCCAGCATTTT. It translates to CASSGTGERPQHF. The full variable domain, rest sourced from reference TRBV2 and TRBJ1-5, is EPEVTQTPSHQVTQMGQEVILRCVPISNHLYFYWYRQILGQKVEFLVSFYNNEISEKSEIFDDQFSVERPDGSNFTLKIRSTKLEDSAMYFCASSGTGERPQHFGDGTRLSIL.

The CDR3 coding sequence is TGTGCCACCTCCGGGACAGGGGCTGAAAAACTGTTTTTT. It codes for CATSGTGAEKLFF. The rearrangement joins TRBV25-1 to TRBJ1-4; TRBD1 aligns across 10 bases. V lost 10 bases, J lost 7 bases, and 6 bases stayed unmatched. Germline-derived CDR1 and CDR2 are MGHDK and SYGVNS. This CDR3 is built from 13 residues.

This clonotype has more than one count but fewer than ten. The chain couples TRBV5-5 to TRBJ1-1; D gene uncertain. There are 13 residues in the CDR3. Trimming took 7 bases from V and 5 from J, leaving 15 bases between them. Germline V gene lookup returns CDR1 SGHKS and CDR2 YYEKEE (reference sequence). CDR3 sequence (DNA): TGTGCCAGCGGTCAAAAGGCATGGACTGAAGCTTTCTTT. Its protein product is CASGQKAWTEAFF.

This clonotype was detected many times. V usage is TRBV10-3 and J usage is TRBJ2-5, with D perhaps matching TRBD1 or TRBD2 (6 bases each). V lost 10 bases, J lost 5 bases, and 11 bases lay in between. The CDR3 loop spans 11 amino acids. Germline assignment: CDR1 ENHRY and CDR2 SYGVKD. The CDR3 nucleotides read TGTGCCAGTCTAGGGGGGGAGACCCAGTACTTC. It specifies CASLGGETQYF.

To note about this clonotype: Mismatch with germline at one junction end may stem from a read error. This chain joins TRBV5-8 and TRBJ2-7; possibly TRBD1 for D (6 bases). CDR1 is SGHTS and CDR2 is YDEGEE in the germline V gene. The CDR3 totals 13 residues. The CDR3 sequence is CASRPHTGYEQYF. The CDR3 bases are TGCGCCAGCAGACCGCATACAGGGTACGAGCAGTACTTC.

The V call is TRBV10-3, the J call TRBJ2-2; D remains ambiguous. V was cut by 0 bases and J by 4 bases, with 6 bases left in between. CDR1 and CDR2 (germline): ENHRY, SYGVKD. CDR3 length: 14 residues. The CDR3 loop is CAISESQSTGELFF. Here the CDR3 DNA reads TGTGCCATCAGTGAGTCCCAATCCACCGGGGAGCTGTTTTTT.

The chain carries TRBV24-1 and TRBJ2-7, with D hard to call. This CDR3 has 14 residues. Looked up from germline, CDR1 is KGHDR and CDR2 is SFDVKD. V shed 0 bases and J shed 4 bases, with 9 bases lying between them. The CDR3 sequence: CATSDLKQPYEQYF. The CDR3 DNA is TGTGCCACCAGTGATTTGAAACAGCCATACGAGCAGTACTTC.

This clonotype was picked up one time. This chain connects TRBV9 to TRBJ2-5; weak D call: TRBD2 (6 bases). The V and J ends lost 4 bases and 5 bases respectively, with 15 bases between them. Germline CDR1 and CDR2: SGDLS and YYNGEE. This CDR3 has 14 amino acids. CDR3 protein: CASSPLGGNETQYF. The CDR3 DNA reads TGTGCCAGCAGCCCCTTGGGGGGAAACGAGACCCAGTACTTC.

This clonotype was recorded at least ten times. The chain combines TRBV7-3 with TRBJ1-6, with D tentatively TRBD1 (5 bases). V gave up 5 bases and J gave up 7 bases, with 12 bases separating them. The CDR3 spans 14 residues. Germline CDR1 is SGHTA and CDR2 is FQGTGA. This chain's CDR3 is CASSPGSGNSPLHF. As DNA, the CDR3 is TGTGCCAGCAGCCCAGGGTCGGGAAATTCACCCCTCCACTTT.

The sample holds a few counts of this clonotype. The chain carries TRBV10-2 and TRBJ2-2, with unresolved D. CDR1 is WSHSY, CDR2 SAAADI, per germline. This CDR3 is built from 11 residues. Trimming shortened V by 7 bases and J by 3 bases, and 3 bases separated the two germline ends. The CDR3 reads CASIDTGELFF. The CDR3, as DNA: TGCGCCAGCATAGACACCGGGGAGCTGTTTTTT.

The rearrangement uses TRBV6-4 and TRBJ2-5; possibly TRBD1 for D (6 bases). The CDR3 runs 13 residues. CDR1 is MRHNA and CDR2 is SNTAGT in the germline V gene. Trimming took off 10 bases at V and 2 bases at J, with 14 bases between the two ends. The CDR3 coding sequence is TGTGCCACCCTTCGGACAGTACAAGAGACCCAGTACTTC. Residues: CATLRTVQETQYF.

This clonotype has only a few counts. The chain is built from TRBV15 and TRBJ2-5, with 13 bases matching TRBD2. Germline CDR1 LNHNV, CDR2 YYDKDF (reference sequence). This CDR3 is built from 16 residues. J lost 2 bases, V lost 5 bases, and 5 bases had no gene match. CDR3 protein: CATSSRLAGGQETQYF. The DNA for the CDR3 is TGTGCCACCAGCTCCAGACTAGCGGGGGGACAAGAGACCCAGTACTTC.

As regards this clonotype: Germline and junction disagree at one end, which may indicate a read error. The V gene is TRBV10-3, the J gene TRBJ2-5, with TRBD1 matching over 7 bases. The CDR3 sequence is 16 residues long. Germline CDR1 reads ENHRY; CDR2 reads SYGVKD. The DNA for the CDR3 is TGTGCCAGCAGTTACTCCACGGCAGGGGGCCAAGAGACCCAGTACTTC. Its translation is CASSYSTAGGQETQYF.

J is TRBJ1-5 and V is TRBV6-1; 7 positions match TRBD1. Germline CDR1 is MNHNS and CDR2 is SASEGT. CDR3 length equals 16 residues. The junction had 5 bases not matched to a gene; V was cut back by 1 base and J by 2 bases. CDR3 nucleotide sequence: TGTGCCAGCAGTGAAGGGGAAGGGGGCGGCAATCAGCCCCAGCATTTT. Translating it yields CASSEGEGGGNQPQHF.